This TCR beta chain was documented in a study of blood T cells in healthy people across ages. Findings of the study overall: Naive CD4+ cell counts and diversity both ran higher in long-lived than in aged donors. CMV status of donors was not determined, possibly confounding expanded clonotype changes.

A J-beta primer mix and a sample-barcoded 5' primer were used in a second PCR of roughly 7 to 12 cycles. One entry per CDR3 protein, called by TCRdb with MiXCR from the 5' RACE reads. The table shows 1.5 million to 2 million distinct CDR3 sequences, with roughly 49% occurring only once. Isolation yielded PBMCs, at least 7 million per sample, in every case. Total RNA extraction produced at least 5.5 micrograms (per sample) for the study. Turning to this clonotype: The antigen is undetermined.

Germline-derived CDR1 and CDR2 are MNHNY and SVGAGI (reference sequence). The CDR3 covers 13 residues. The germline V and J ends were trimmed by 6 bases and 4 bases, with 12 bases remaining between them. The chain links TRBV6-6 to TRBJ1-2; no reliable D call. Specimen: blood. This sequence originates from a woman between 40 and 55 years old in good health. The CDR3 DNA follows: TGTGCCAGCAGGGGCGACATCGGCTATGGCTACACCTTC. Its translation: CASRGDIGYGYTF.